This T cell receptor (beta chain) was captured in a study of blood T cells in healthy people across ages. Study findings and constraints: More naive CD4+ cells and higher diversity were found in long-lived than in aged donors. In older individuals, TCR beta diversity per million T cells was lower, falling roughly linearly with age.

A second roughly 6 to 11 cycle PCR used barcoded and J-beta primers. TCRdb called the 5' RACE reads again in MiXCR, with one record for every CDR3 protein. The table shows approximately 810,000 distinct CDR3 sequences, with around 28% occurring only once. CDR3 length: 13 residues. Germline lookup yields CDR1 MNHEY and CDR2 SMNVEV (reference sequence). On this clonotype: Its antigen remains unknown. Sequence at one end of the junction differs from germline and may be a read error.

Ranging in age from about 6 to 95, the donors were healthy Caucasian individuals from Russia. Samples each had at least 5 micrograms of total RNA extracted. Sample: blood. The chain employs TRBV27 and TRBJ2-3, with D hard to call. The receptor comes from a woman of 80 years or more in good health. CDR3 DNA: TGTGCCGGCAGGTCAACAGGCACAGATACGCAGTATTTT. Protein sequence: CAGRSTGTDTQYF.